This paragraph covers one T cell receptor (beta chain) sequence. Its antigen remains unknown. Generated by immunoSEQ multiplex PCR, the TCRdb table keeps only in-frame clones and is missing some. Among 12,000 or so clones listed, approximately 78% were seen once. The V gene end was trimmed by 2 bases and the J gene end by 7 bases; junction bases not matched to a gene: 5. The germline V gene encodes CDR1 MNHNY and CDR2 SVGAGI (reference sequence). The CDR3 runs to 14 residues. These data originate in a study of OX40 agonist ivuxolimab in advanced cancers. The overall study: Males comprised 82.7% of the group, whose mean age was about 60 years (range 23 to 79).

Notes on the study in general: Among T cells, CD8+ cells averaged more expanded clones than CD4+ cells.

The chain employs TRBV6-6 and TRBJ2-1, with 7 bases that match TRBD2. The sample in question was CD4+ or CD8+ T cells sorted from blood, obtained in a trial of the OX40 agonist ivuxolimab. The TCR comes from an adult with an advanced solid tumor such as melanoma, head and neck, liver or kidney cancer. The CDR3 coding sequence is TGTGCCAGCAGTTACGCGGGGGAGTTTAATGAGCAGTTCTTC. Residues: CASSYAGEFNEQFF.